The 10 T cell receptor beta chains listed next were all sequenced from one sample in a study of blood T cell repertoires in COVID-19. Sequencing was performed with immunoSEQ multiplex PCR; in TCRdb, only in-frame clones are kept and a portion is missing. There are around 150,000 clones in the sample; around 90% occur only once, and less than 3% lies in the top ten. Sequencing was done on a sample of peripheral blood. These receptors all come from a man in his 60s with acute or convalescent COVID-19.

This clone was counted a few times. The rearrangement joins TRBV12-3 or TRBV12-4 to TRBJ1-5; D not certain. The CDR3 is 12 amino acids. Between the trimmed V and J ends, which lost 5 bases and 9 bases, there was a span of 11 bases. CDR3 coding DNA: TGTGCCAGCAGTCAGTCTGTTGGGCCCCAGCATTTT. Its translation: CASSQSVGPQHF.

The chain carries TRBV5-1 and TRBJ1-2, with TRBD1 matching over 8 bases. The junction had 11 bases not matched to a gene; V was cut back by 4 bases and J by 9 bases. The CDR3 sequence is 14 residues long. CDR1 and CDR2 from the germline V gene are SGHRS and YFSETQ. CDR3 bases: TGCGCCAGCAGCGGAGGTGATACAGGGGGGCGCTACACCTTC. Translation gives CASSGGDTGGRYTF.

V is TRBV10-2 and J is TRBJ1-1, with 10 bases aligning to TRBD1. V was pared by 3 bases and J by 1 base, with 5 bases of the junction left unmatched. The V gene's germline CDR1 is WSHSY and CDR2 SAAADI. The CDR3 consists of 16 residues. In DNA, the CDR3 is TGCGCCAGCAGTGAATGGACAGGGGGAGGGAACACTGAAGCTTTCTTT. It codes for CASSEWTGGGNTEAFF.

The CDR3 sequence: CASSPPQGGNQPQHF. The CDR3, as DNA: TGTGCCAGCTCACCTCCGCAGGGCGGCAATCAGCCCCAGCATTTT. The chain links TRBV18 to TRBJ1-5; D may be TRBD1 (5 bases). V lost 3 bases, J lost 2 bases, and 11 bases lay in between. CDR1 is KGHSH, CDR2 LQKENI, per germline. The CDR3 loop spans 15 amino acids.

The gene calls are TRBV4-2 and TRBJ1-5; D gene unclear. The V gene lost 0 bases and the J gene lost 2 bases, with 20 bases spanning the gap. The V gene's germline CDR1 is LGHNA and CDR2 YNFKEQ. CDR3 length: 19 residues. DNA of the CDR3: TGTGCCAGCAGCCAAGATCTTGGTTTCGCGGCCGGTGGCAATCAGCCCCAGCATTTT. Translation gives CASSQDLGFAAGGNQPQHF.

The rearrangement joins TRBV4-2 to TRBJ2-7; 9 positions agree with TRBD2. The germline gives CDR1 LGHNA, CDR2 YNFKEQ. The CDR3 loop spans 16 amino acids. J was trimmed by 5 bases and V by 3 bases; bases with no gene match: 11. CDR3 coding DNA: TGTGCCAGCAGCCAGGGGGTGGCTAGCGGGGCTAACGAGCAGTACTTC. Protein: CASSQGVASGANEQYF.

V is TRBV6-1 and J is TRBJ1-1, with D hard to call. The CDR3 extends over 13 amino acids. Germline V gene data show CDR1 as MNHNS and CDR2 as SASEGT. V lost 1 base and J 4 bases, leaving 7 bases between the germline ends. This CDR3 is CASSEVFITEAFF. CDR3 nucleotide sequence: TGTGCCAGCAGTGAAGTCTTTATCACTGAAGCTTTCTTT.

The chain employs TRBV4-3 and TRBJ1-5; 7 nucleotides agree with TRBD1. With 3 bases clipped from V and 3 bases from J, the junction kept 2 bases outside the gene matches. The CDR3 is 14 amino acids. Germline V gene lookup returns CDR1 LGHNA and CDR2 YSLEER. The CDR3 sequence: CASSHGTVNQPQHF. The DNA of the CDR3 is TGCGCCAGCAGCCACGGGACAGTCAATCAGCCCCAGCATTTT.

This clone has just one count. This rearrangement joins TRBV3-1 (or the pseudogene TRBV3-2) to TRBJ2-4, with 8 bases matching TRBD2. CDR1 LGHDT and CDR2 YNNKEL come from the germline V gene (reference sequence). CDR3 size: 14 residues. J gave up 11 bases and V 5 bases, and 11 bases lay outside the gene matches. The CDR3 loop is CASSSSRGGLVQYF. CDR3 nucleotides: TGTGCCAGCAGCAGTTCTCGGGGGGGGCTCGTTCAGTACTTC.

The chain is built from TRBV3-1 (or the pseudogene TRBV3-2) and TRBJ1-3, with TRBD1 as a possible D gene (5 bases). The CDR3 runs to 16 residues. V was pared by 4 bases and J by 4 bases, with 17 bases between. Germline-derived CDR1 and CDR2 are LGHDT and YNNKEL (reference sequence). CDR3 DNA: TGTGCCAGCAGCCTCGCCCGGGGGATGAGGGGAAACACCATATATTTT. This sequence encodes CASSLARGMRGNTIYF.